Sequencing of this TCR beta chain was carried out in a study of CD4 T cells in relation to SARS-CoV-2 and coronaviruses. Study details: The HLA restriction of the shared crossreactive spike epitopes was mapped. Study observations and caveats: Around two thirds of donors had memory CD4+ clonotypes crossrecognizing SARS-CoV-2 and common cold coronavirus spike.

V trimming: 0 bases; J trimming: 3 bases; junction bases outside the gene matches: 4. CDR1 LGHNA and CDR2 YSLEER come from the germline V gene. The length of the CDR3 is 15 residues. The unexposed donors gave CD4+ T cells in about 2011-2019, prior to COVID-19. The cells were cultured for 9 to 11 days before CD4+ T cells were isolated. A word on this clone: The antigen remains unidentified.

Assay: immunoSEQ multiplex PCR; the TCRdb copy retains only in-frame clones and omits some. The table lists 24,000 or so clones, 75% to 85% of them singletons. This receptor was obtained from a human donor in good health. Input material: CD4+ T cells from PBMCs, cultured in vitro. This rearrangement joins TRBV4-3 to TRBJ1-2; 7 bases are a match to TRBD1. The CDR3 DNA reads TGCGCCAGCAGCCAAGATGTGGGACAGTACTATGGCTACACCTTC. As protein: CASSQDVGQYYGYTF.